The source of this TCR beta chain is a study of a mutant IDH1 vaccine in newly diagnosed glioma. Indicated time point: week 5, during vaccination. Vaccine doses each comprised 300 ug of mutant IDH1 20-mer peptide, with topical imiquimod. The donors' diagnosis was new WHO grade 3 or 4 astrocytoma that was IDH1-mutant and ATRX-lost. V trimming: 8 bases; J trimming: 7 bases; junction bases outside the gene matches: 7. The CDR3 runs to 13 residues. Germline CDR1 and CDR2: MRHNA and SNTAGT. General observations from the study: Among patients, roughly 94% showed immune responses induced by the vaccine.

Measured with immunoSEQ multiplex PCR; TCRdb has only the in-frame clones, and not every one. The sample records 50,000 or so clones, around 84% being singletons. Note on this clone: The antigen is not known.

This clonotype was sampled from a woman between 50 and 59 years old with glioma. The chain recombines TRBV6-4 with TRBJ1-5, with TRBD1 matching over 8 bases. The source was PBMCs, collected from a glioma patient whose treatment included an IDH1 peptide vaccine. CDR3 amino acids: CASADREGQPQHF. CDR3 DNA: TGTGCCAGCGCGGACAGGGAGGGCCAGCCCCAGCATTTT.